The 3 T cell receptor beta chains listed next were all sequenced from one sample in a study of CD8 T cells in Susac syndrome (dated by TCRdb to between 2017 and 2020). The library was made by the immunoSEQ multiplex PCR assay. RNA was extracted using the RNeasy kit, and roughly 0.5 to 1 ug of the RNA was reverse transcribed with random hexamers. The raw public reads went through TCRdb reprocessing: fastp at Q25, MiXCR clone calling, in-frame beta chains kept. Rows are combined by CDR3 protein, so each entry shows the most common genes and DNA. The sample has 200,000 or so distinct CDR3 sequences on record, 90% to 96% of them singletons. The ten largest clones add up to 0.093% of the sample. Sequencing was performed on CD4+ T cells from PBMCs. The source of these receptors is a human donor with multiple sclerosis.

The chain uses TRBV27 and TRBJ2-2, with D tentatively TRBD1 (5 bases). V lost 6 bases and J lost 1, with 12 bases in between. The germline gives CDR1 MNHEY, CDR2 SMNVEV (reference sequence). CDR3 size: 15 residues. The CDR3 DNA reads TGTGCCAGCAGAACCACGACAGAGAACACCGGGGAGCTGTTTTTT. Amino acid sequence: CASRTTTENTGELFF.

The V gene is TRBV7-3, the J gene TRBJ1-2; TRBD1 matches 7 bases. CDR1 and CDR2 from the germline V gene are SGHTA and FQGTGA. V trimming: 5 bases; J trimming: 2 bases; junction bases outside the gene matches: 5. This CDR3 is 14 amino acids long. This CDR3 is CASSRLDRNYGYTF. The CDR3 DNA is TGTGCCAGCAGCCGTTTGGACAGGAACTATGGCTACACCTTC.

This chain links TRBV15 with TRBJ1-2, with D possibly being TRBD1 (5 bases). Germline V gives CDR1 LNHNV, CDR2 YYDKDF (reference sequence). Trimming cost V 0 bases and J 5 bases, with 19 bases left between them. The CDR3 covers 17 residues. The CDR3 sequence is CATSRDRPPGRTYGYTF. The DNA for the CDR3 is TGTGCCACCAGCAGAGATCGTCCCCCAGGGCGGACGTATGGCTACACCTTC. Together with reference TRBV15 and TRBJ1-2, the CDR3 gives the full variable domain: DAMVIQNPRYQVTQFGKPVTLSCSQTLNHNVMYWYQQKSSQAPKLLFHYYDKDFNNEADTPDNFQSRRPNTSFCFLDIRSPGLGDTAMYLCATSRDRPPGRTYGYTFGSGTRLTVV.